A single sample is the source of the 5 T cell receptor beta chains below, sequenced in a study of long-term antiretroviral therapy in people with HIV. Version v3.0 of the immunoSEQ assay was performed at survey level. Sequencing was performed with immunoSEQ multiplex PCR; in TCRdb, only in-frame clones are kept and a portion is missing. Of 32,000 or so clones in the sample, 75% to 85% were seen once. This material consisted of unsorted PBMCs, taken around 3.3 years after starting antiretroviral therapy. Receptors were obtained from a man between 18 and 35 years old with HIV.

The chain links TRBV4-2 to TRBJ1-5; the D is unclear. V was clipped by 0 bases and J by 0 bases, with 3 bases between them. This CDR3 is 14 amino acids long. Germline CDR1 LGHNA, CDR2 YNFKEQ. The CDR3 DNA is TGTGCCAGCAGCCAAGACGCTAGCAATCAGCCCCAGCATTTT. Its translation: CASSQDASNQPQHF.

The chain combines TRBV2 with TRBJ2-1, with 8 bases fitting TRBD2. Trimming cost V 9 bases and J 5 bases; bases outside gene matches: 9. CDR1 and CDR2 (germline): SNHLY, FYNNEI. The CDR3 extends over 14 amino acids. In DNA, the CDR3 is TGTGCCAGAGGTGAGGGCGGGGGGAACAATGAGCAGTTCTTC. Translated, it gives CARGEGGGNNEQFF.

The V and J genes are TRBV9 and TRBJ2-1; TRBD2 aligns across 11 bases. Germline CDR1 SGDLS, CDR2 YYNGEE. V trimming: 2 bases; J trimming: 6 bases; junction bases outside the gene matches: 7. The CDR3 is 16 amino acids. Here the CDR3 reads CASSVTSGRTSNEQFF. DNA of the CDR3: TGTGCCAGCAGCGTTACTAGCGGGAGAACGAGCAATGAGCAGTTCTTC.

The CDR3: CASNGQLSTDTQYF. The CDR3 DNA follows: TGTGCCAGCAACGGACAGTTGAGCACAGATACGCAGTATTTT. The V call is TRBV25-1, the J call TRBJ2-3; weak D call: TRBD1 (6 bases). Trimming removed 7 bases at V and 0 bases at J, with 11 bases between. The germline CDR1 and CDR2 sequences are MGHDK and SYGVNS. This CDR3 is built from 14 residues.

V gene TRBV21-1 combines with J gene TRBJ1-2. TRBV21-1 is flagged as a pseudogene. There are 17 residues in the CDR3. Written as DNA, the CDR3 is TGTGCCAGCAGCAAAGCGCACGATCCTTCAGACTGCTATGGCTACACCTTC. Translated, it gives CASSKAHDPSDCYGYTF.